This T cell receptor beta chain was obtained from a study of molecular identifiers for immune sequencing clone quantification. Broader study findings: Detection of one spiked Jurkat cell's TCR RNA reportedly worked in 1 million or so naive cells.

The ends lost 1 base at V and 5 bases at J; junction bases unmatched: 7. The CDR3 consists of 15 residues. CDR1 is SGHDT, CDR2 YYEEEE, per germline. Comment on this clonotype: Its antigen is as yet unknown. Because it lacks the conserved phenylalanine or tryptophan at the end, this CDR3 is likely a read error.

Sorted cells numbering roughly 18,000 to 1,000,000, with 10%, 30% or 50% RNA, yielded the naive CD8 libraries. The CD8+CD4-CCR7+CD45RA+ phenotype defined the sorted naive CD8 T cells. Preparation methods for the bulk TCR libraries were those previously described, with listed TCR primers. In TCRdb, the PCR reads were re-called with MiXCR into one record per CDR3 protein. Of about 510,000 distinct CDR3 sequences listed, 20% to 25% are singletons. Material for sequencing was naive CD8+ T cells from blood, with Jurkat cell RNA spiked in. The sample's subset: FACS-sorted CD8+CD4-CCR7+CD45RA+ naive T cells. The chain is built from TRBV5-6 and TRBJ1-1; 8 nucleotides align to TRBD1. The receptor was derived from a human donor in good health. Some libraries in this study had Jurkat cell RNA spiked in. This CDR3 reads CASSLPSGQGTEAFL. Written as DNA, the CDR3 is TGTGCCAGCAGCTTGCCCTCCGGACAGGGAACTGAAGCTTTCCTT.